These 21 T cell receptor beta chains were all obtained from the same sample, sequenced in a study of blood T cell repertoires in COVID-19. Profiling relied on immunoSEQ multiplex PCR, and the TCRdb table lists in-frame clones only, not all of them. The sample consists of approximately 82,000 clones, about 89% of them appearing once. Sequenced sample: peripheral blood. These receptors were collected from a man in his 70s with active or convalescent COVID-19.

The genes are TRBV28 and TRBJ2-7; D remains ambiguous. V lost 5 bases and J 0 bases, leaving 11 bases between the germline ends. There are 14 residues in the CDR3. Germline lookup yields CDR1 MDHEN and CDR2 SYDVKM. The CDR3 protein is CASSPWQASYEQYF. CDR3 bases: TGTGCCAGCAGTCCTTGGCAGGCCTCCTACGAGCAGTACTTC.

The CDR3 nucleotides read TGTGCCAGCAGCCCCTGGGACAGGAACACTGAAGCTTTCTTT. Protein sequence: CASSPWDRNTEAFF. The chain links TRBV14 to TRBJ1-1; 7 nucleotides line up with TRBD1. Trimming took 4 bases from V and 1 from J; bases not matched to a gene: 3. Germline values: CDR1 SGHDN, CDR2 FVKESK. There are 14 residues in the CDR3.

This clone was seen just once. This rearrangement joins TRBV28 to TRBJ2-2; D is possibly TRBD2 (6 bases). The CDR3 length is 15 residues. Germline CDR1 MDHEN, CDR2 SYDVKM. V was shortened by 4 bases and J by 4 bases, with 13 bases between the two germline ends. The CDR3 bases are TGTGCCAGCAGTTCGACTAGTTTGACCACCGGGGAGCTGTTTTTT. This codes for CASSSTSLTTGELFF.

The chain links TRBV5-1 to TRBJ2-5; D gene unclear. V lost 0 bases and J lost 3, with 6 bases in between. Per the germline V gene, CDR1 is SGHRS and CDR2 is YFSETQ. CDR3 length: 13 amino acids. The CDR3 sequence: CASSLATKETQYF. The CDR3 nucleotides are TGCGCCAGCAGCTTGGCCACAAAAGAGACCCAGTACTTC.

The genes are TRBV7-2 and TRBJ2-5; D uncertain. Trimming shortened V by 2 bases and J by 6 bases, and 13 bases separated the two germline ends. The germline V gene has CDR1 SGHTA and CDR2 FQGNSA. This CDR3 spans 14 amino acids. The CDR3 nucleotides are TGTGCCAGCAGCTTATCCTCTTCCTGGCAGACCCAGTACTTC. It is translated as CASSLSSSWQTQYF.

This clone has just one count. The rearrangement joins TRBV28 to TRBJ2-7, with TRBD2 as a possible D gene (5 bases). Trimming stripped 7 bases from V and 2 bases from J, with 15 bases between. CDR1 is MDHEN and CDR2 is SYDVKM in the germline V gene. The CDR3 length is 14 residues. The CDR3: CASTVSLAAYEQYF. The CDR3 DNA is TGTGCCAGCACGGTGTCCCTAGCTGCCTACGAGCAGTACTTC. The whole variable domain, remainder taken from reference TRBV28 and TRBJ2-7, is DVKVTQSSRYLVKRTGEKVFLECVQDMDHENMFWYRQDPGLGLRLIYFSYDVKMKEKGDIPEGYSVSREKKERFSLILESASTNQTSMYLCASTVSLAAYEQYFGPGTRLTVT.

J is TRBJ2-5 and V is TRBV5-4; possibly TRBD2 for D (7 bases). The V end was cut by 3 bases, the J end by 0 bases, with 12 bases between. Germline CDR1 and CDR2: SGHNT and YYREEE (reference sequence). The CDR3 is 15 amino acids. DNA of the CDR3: TGTGCCAGCAGCTCGGGGGGCCCGTACCAAGAGACCCAGTACTTC. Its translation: CASSSGGPYQETQYF.

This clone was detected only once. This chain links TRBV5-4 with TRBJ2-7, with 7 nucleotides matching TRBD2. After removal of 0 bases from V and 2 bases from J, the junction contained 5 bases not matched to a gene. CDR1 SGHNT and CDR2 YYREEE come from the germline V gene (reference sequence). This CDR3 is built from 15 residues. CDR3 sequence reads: CASSLAASGTYEQYF. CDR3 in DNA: TGTGCCAGCAGCTTGGCGGCTAGCGGCACCTACGAGCAGTACTTC. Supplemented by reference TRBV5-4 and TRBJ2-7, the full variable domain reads ETGVTQSPTHLIKTRGQQVTLRCSSQSGHNTVSWYQQALGQGPQFIFQYYREEENGRGNFPPRFSGLQFPNYSSELNVNALELDDSALYLCASSLAASGTYEQYFGPGTRLTVT.

Here the CDR3 DNA reads TGCGCCAGCAGCCCGACAGGGATCACCGGGGAGCTGTTTTTT. Encoded protein: CASSPTGITGELFF. J is TRBJ2-2 and V is TRBV5-1; TRBD1 matches 7 bases. The CDR3 sequence is 14 residues long. CDR1 is SGHRS, CDR2 YFSETQ, per germline. Germline trimming cut 4 bases from V and 4 bases from J; bases unmatched to any gene: 4.

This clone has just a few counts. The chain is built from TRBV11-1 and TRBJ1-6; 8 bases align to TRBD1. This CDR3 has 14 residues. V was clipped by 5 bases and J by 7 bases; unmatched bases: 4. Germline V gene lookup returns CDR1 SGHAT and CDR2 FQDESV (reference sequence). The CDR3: CASSNDRGNSPLHF. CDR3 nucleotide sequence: TGTGCCAGCAGCAACGACAGGGGCAATTCACCCCTCCACTTT. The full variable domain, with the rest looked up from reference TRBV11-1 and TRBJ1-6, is EAEVAQSPRYKITEKSQAVAFWCDPISGHATLYWYRQILGQGPELLVQFQDESVVDDSQLPKDRFSAERLKGVDSTLKIQPAELGDSAMYLCASSNDRGNSPLHFGNGTRLTVT.

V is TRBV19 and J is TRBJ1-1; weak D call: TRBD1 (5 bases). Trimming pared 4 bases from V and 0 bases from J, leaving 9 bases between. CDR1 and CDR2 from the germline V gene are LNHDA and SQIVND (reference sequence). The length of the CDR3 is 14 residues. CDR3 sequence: CASSTTVMNTEAFF. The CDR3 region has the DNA TGTGCCAGTAGTACGACAGTTATGAACACTGAAGCTTTCTTT.

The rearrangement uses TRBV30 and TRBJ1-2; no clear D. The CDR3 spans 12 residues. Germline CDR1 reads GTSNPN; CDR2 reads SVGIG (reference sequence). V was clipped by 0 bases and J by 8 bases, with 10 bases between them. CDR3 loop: CAWSVRVGGYTF. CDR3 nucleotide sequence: TGTGCCTGGAGTGTCCGGGTTGGGGGCTACACCTTC.

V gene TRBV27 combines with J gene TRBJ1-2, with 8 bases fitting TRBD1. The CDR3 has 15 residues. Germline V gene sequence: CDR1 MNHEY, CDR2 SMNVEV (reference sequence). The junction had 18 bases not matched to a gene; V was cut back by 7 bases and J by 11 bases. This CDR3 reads CASTNPGTGFFGYTF. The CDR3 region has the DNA TGTGCCAGCACCAACCCAGGGACAGGATTTTTCGGTTACACCTTC.

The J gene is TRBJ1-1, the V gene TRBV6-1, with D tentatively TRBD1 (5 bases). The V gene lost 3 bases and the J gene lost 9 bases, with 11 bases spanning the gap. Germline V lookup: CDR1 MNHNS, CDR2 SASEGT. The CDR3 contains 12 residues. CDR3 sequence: CASSDTQGKAFF. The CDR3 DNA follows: TGTGCCAGCAGTGATACGCAGGGTAAAGCTTTCTTT.

Here the CDR3 reads CASSIKTGPSGYTF. The DNA for the CDR3 is TGTGCCAGTAGTATAAAGACAGGGCCCTCTGGCTACACCTTC. This chain connects TRBV19 to TRBJ1-2; 7 bases agree with TRBD1. The germline CDR1 and CDR2 sequences are LNHDA and SQIVND (reference sequence). Germline trimming cut 2 bases from V and 7 bases from J; bases unmatched to any gene: 7. The CDR3 sequence is 14 residues long.

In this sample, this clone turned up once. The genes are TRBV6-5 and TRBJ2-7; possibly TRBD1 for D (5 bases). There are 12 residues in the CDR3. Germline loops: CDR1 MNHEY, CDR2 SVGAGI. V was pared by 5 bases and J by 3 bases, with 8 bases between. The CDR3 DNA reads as TGTGCCAGCAGTACCGACAGCTACGAGCAGTACTTC. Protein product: CASSTDSYEQYF.

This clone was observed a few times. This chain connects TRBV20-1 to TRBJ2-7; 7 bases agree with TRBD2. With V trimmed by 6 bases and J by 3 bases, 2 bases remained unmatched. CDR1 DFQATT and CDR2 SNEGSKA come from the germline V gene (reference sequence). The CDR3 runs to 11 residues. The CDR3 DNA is TGCAGTGCCGAGCGGGGCTACGAGCAGTACTTC. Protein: CSAERGYEQYF.

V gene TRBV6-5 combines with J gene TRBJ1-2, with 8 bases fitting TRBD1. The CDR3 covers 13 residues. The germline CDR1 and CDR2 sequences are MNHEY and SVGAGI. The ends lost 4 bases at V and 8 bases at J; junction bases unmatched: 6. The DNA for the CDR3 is TGTGCCAGCAGTTGGCAGGGGGCGCGAGGCTACACCTTC. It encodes CASSWQGARGYTF.

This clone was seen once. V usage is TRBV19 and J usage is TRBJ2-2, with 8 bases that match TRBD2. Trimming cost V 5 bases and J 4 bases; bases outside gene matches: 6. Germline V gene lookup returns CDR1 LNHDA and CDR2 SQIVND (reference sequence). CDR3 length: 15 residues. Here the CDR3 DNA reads TGTGCCAGTAGTCCCCTTAGCGGGACCACCGGGGAGCTGTTTTTT. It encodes CASSPLSGTTGELFF.

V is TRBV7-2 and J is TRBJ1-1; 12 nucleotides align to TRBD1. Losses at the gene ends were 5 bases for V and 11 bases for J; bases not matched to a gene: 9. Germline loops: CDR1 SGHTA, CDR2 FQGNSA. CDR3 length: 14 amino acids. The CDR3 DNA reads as TGTGCCAGCAGCCTTTTACAGGGACAGGGGGCCGCTTTCTTT. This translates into CASSLLQGQGAAFF.

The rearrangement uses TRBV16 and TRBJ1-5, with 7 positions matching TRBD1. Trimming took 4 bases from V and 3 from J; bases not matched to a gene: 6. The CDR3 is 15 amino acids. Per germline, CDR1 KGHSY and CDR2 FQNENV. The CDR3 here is CASSPGQTPNQPQHF. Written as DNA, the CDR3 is TGTGCCAGCAGCCCGGGACAGACACCCAATCAGCCCCAGCATTTT.